Listed below are T cell receptor beta chains from one sample, sequenced in a study of blood T cell repertoires in COVID-19. Method: immunoSEQ multiplex PCR; TCRdb's copy keeps in-frame clones and lacks some. Altogether roughly 130,000 clones are present, 80% to 90% being singletons, with the ten largest covering 3.5% to 4.5%. Sequenced: peripheral blood. The receptors were gathered from a woman aged 55 to 70 with acute or convalescent COVID-19. Both conserved end residues are part of each CDR3. The D gene is left open where the match is weak. Only part of the rows carry a size: once, few, many, or a class if the clone is expanded.

j_call clone_size d_call v_call cdr3_aa cdr3_nt
TRBJ2-4 NA NA TRBV19 CASRPDQDKNIQYF TGTGCCAGTAGACCCGACCAGGACAAAAACATTCAGTACTTC
TRBJ2-6 NA TRBD2 TRBV28 CASSSLAGEPGANVLTF TGTGCCAGCAGTTCCTTAGCGGGAGAGCCTGGGGCCAACGTCCTGACTTTC
TRBJ2-1 NA NA TRBV29-1 CSVGTLVAPEQFF TGCAGCGTTGGGACTCTAGTTGCCCCTGAGCAGTTCTTC
TRBJ1-1 NA NA TRBV12-3/TRBV12-4 CASSWDKGIGAFF TGTGCCAGCAGTTGGGACAAAGGGATAGGAGCTTTCTTT
TRBJ1-2 NA NA TRBV7-6 CASSLGTENYGYTF TGTGCCAGCAGCTTAGGAACAGAGAACTATGGCTACACCTTC
TRBJ2-5 NA NA TRBV24-1 CATSDSSFETQYF TGTGCCACCTCGGACAGCTCCTTCGAGACCCAGTACTTC
TRBJ2-1 NA TRBD2 TRBV19 CASSMSLLAGVSYNEQFF TGTGCCAGTAGTATGAGTCTCCTAGCGGGGGTATCCTACAATGAGCAGTTCTTC
TRBJ1-5 few NA TRBV30 CAWSPTDSNQPQHF TGTGCCTGGAGCCCGACAGATAGCAATCAGCCCCAGCATTTT
TRBJ1-2 NA NA TRBV10-3 CAISESMGALGRNSGYTF TGTGCCATCAGTGAGTCGATGGGGGCCTTGGGCCGGAATAGCGGCTACACCTTC
TRBJ1-1 NA NA TRBV28 CASSTPTGIHEAFF TGTGCCAGCAGTACCCCCACGGGGATTCATGAAGCTTTCTTT
TRBJ2-5 NA TRBD2 TRBV27 CASSKRERQETQYF TGTGCCAGCAGTAAGCGGGAGAGGCAAGAGACCCAGTACTTC
TRBJ1-5 NA TRBD1 TRBV15 CATSGWTGDHQPQHF TGTGCCACCAGCGGGTGGACAGGAGACCATCAGCCCCAGCATTTT
TRBJ1-1 NA NA TRBV5-1 CASSSGVGTEAFF TGCGCCAGCAGCTCAGGGGTAGGGACTGAAGCTTTCTTT
TRBJ2-5 NA TRBD1 TRBV29-1 CSVVRTGEETQYF TGCAGCGTCGTCCGGACAGGGGAAGAGACCCAGTACTTC
TRBJ1-4 NA NA TRBV5-1 CASSLANRGSRLFF TGCGCCAGCAGCTTGGCCAATAGGGGCAGTAGACTGTTTTTT
TRBJ1-5 NA NA TRBV2 CASTLGQNGNQPQHF TGTGCCAGCACCCTCGGACAAAATGGCAATCAGCCCCAGCATTTT
TRBJ2-1 NA TRBD2 TRBV19 CATQERGRGLREQFF TGTGCCACCCAAGAACGCGGGAGGGGGCTTCGCGAGCAGTTCTTC
TRBJ1-1 NA NA TRBV7-9 CASSFGQLTEAFF TGTGCCAGCAGCTTCGGACAGCTCACTGAAGCTTTCTTT
TRBJ1-1 NA TRBD1 TRBV19 CASSPDRGQVTEAFF TGTGCCAGTAGTCCAGACAGGGGGCAGGTCACTGAAGCTTTCTTT
TRBJ2-3 NA NA TRBV5-1 CASSLGASVGTDTQYF TGCGCCAGCAGCTTAGGGGCTAGCGTTGGCACAGATACGCAGTATTTT
TRBJ1-1 NA NA TRBV7-9 CASSLETENTEAFF TGTGCCAGCAGCTTAGAAACAGAGAACACTGAAGCTTTCTTT
TRBJ2-2 once TRBD1 TRBV5-1 CASSRQGDTGELFF TGCGCCAGCAGCAGACAGGGGGACACCGGGGAGCTGTTTTTT
TRBJ1-1 NA NA TRBV7-2 CASSLARVWAEAFF TGTGCCAGCAGCTTAGCCCGGGTCTGGGCTGAAGCTTTCTTT
TRBJ2-2 NA NA TRBV4-2 CASSPGGSYTGELFF TGTGCCAGCAGCCCTGGAGGAAGCTACACCGGGGAGCTGTTTTTT
TRBJ2-1 NA TRBD2 TRBV11-3 CASSTPAGGKEQFF TGTGCCAGCAGCACCCCAGCGGGAGGGAAAGAGCAGTTCTTC
TRBJ1-1 NA NA TRBV30 CAWRHITEAFF TGTGCCTGGAGGCACATCACTGAAGCTTTCTTT
TRBJ1-1 NA NA TRBV13 CASSAMGSLNTEAFF TGTGCCAGCAGCGCGATGGGCAGCTTGAACACTGAAGCTTTCTTT
TRBJ1-4 NA TRBD1 TRBV4-2 CASSFGTGEEKLFF TGTGCCAGCAGCTTTGGGACAGGGGAAGAAAAACTGTTTTTT
TRBJ2-5 NA NA TRBV6-5 CASSPGHSETQYF TGTGCCAGCAGTCCGGGACATAGCGAGACCCAGTACTTC
TRBJ1-5 NA TRBD1 TRBV30 CAWSLQGVQPQHF TGTGCCTGGAGTTTACAGGGGGTTCAGCCCCAGCATTTT
TRBJ1-6 NA NA TRBV6-1 CASSDGGAGYNSPLHF TGTGCCAGCAGTGACGGGGGGGCAGGGTATAATTCACCCCTCCACTTT
TRBJ1-4 NA NA TRBV7-9 CASSSHSTTNEKLFF TGTGCCAGCAGCTCTCACTCTACAACTAATGAAAAACTGTTTTTT
TRBJ1-1 NA NA TRBV11-3 CASSLGENTEAFF TGTGCCAGCAGCTTAGGAGAGAACACTGAAGCTTTCTTT
TRBJ2-3 NA TRBD1 TRBV6-6 CASSYGGQDSTDTQYF TGTGCCAGCAGTTACGGAGGACAGGATAGCACAGATACGCAGTATTTT
TRBJ1-5 once TRBD1 TRBV3-1/TRBV3-2 CASSKGQGAPPSPQHF TGTGCCAGCAGCAAAGGACAGGGGGCGCCTCCGTCGCCCCAGCATTTT
TRBJ2-7 NA NA TRBV6-5 CASRRGKKDEQYF TGTGCCAGCCGACGGGGAAAGAAGGACGAGCAGTACTTC
TRBJ2-1 once NA TRBV6-5 CASSYMGWRGQFF TGTGCCAGCAGTTACATGGGGTGGAGGGGGCAGTTCTTC
TRBJ2-1 NA TRBD2 TRBV4-1 CASSQGLAGIYNEQFF TGCGCCAGCAGCCAAGGACTAGCGGGGATATACAATGAGCAGTTCTTC
TRBJ1-1 NA NA TRBV30 CAWSPGNTEAFF TGTGCCTGGAGTCCAGGGAACACTGAAGCTTTCTTT
TRBJ1-4 NA TRBD1 TRBV6-5 CASSLGQGANEKLFF TGTGCCAGCAGCCTCGGGCAGGGGGCTAATGAAAAACTGTTTTTT
TRBJ2-3 NA NA TRBV3-1/TRBV3-2 CASSQGGGTSQYF TGTGCCAGCAGCCAAGGAGGGGGAACGTCGCAGTATTTT
TRBJ1-2 NA NA TRBV15 CATSRGGQGSNYGYTF TGTGCCACCAGCAGAGGTGGTCAGGGATCTAACTATGGCTACACCTTC
TRBJ1-2 NA NA TRBV18 CASSGTGGHYGYTF TGTGCCAGCTCGGGGACGGGGGGCCACTATGGCTACACCTTC
TRBJ2-7 NA NA TRBV2 CASQSDSYSSYEQYF TGTGCCAGCCAGTCTGACAGCTATAGCTCCTACGAGCAGTACTTC
TRBJ2-1 few NA TRBV10-1 CASSLSSYEQFF TGCGCCAGCAGCCTTAGTAGCTATGAGCAGTTCTTC
TRBJ1-3 NA TRBD1 TRBV18 CASSRYEDRASSGNTIYF TGTGCCAGCTCACGCTATGAGGACAGGGCTAGCTCTGGAAACACCATATATTTT
TRBJ1-1 NA NA TRBV11-2 CASSQGGRANTEAFF TGTGCCAGCAGCCAGGGTGGCAGAGCGAACACTGAAGCTTTCTTT
TRBJ1-5 NA NA TRBV12-5 CASGVGQSNQPQHF TGTGCTAGTGGTGTCGGACAGAGTAATCAGCCCCAGCATTTT